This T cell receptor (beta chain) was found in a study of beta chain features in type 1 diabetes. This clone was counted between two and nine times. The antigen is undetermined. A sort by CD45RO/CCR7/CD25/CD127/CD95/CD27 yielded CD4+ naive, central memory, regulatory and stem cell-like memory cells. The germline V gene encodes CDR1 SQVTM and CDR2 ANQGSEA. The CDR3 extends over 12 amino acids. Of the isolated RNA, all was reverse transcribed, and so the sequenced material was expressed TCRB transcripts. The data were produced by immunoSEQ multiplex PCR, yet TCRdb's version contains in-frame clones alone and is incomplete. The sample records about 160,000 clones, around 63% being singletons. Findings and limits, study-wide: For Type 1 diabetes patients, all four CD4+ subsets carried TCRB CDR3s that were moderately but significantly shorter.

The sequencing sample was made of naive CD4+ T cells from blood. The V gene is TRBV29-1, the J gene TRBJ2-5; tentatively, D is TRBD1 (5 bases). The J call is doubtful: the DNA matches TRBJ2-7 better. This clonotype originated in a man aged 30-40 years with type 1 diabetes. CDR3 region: CSVDSGTYEQYF. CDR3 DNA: TGCAGCGTCGATTCAGGGACCTACGAGCAGTACTTC.